The clone carrying this T cell receptor beta chain was seen many times. As yet, its antigen is unknown. This sample's TCRbeta library carried unique molecular identifier barcodes. TCRdb passed the PCR reads through MiXCR, listing each CDR3 protein once. The table includes under 50,000 distinct CDR3 sequences, about 10% detected once. The CDR3 has 16 amino acids. CDR1 and CDR2 from the germline V gene are SNHLY and FYNNEI. V gave up 2 bases and J gave up 0 bases, with 12 bases separating them. This sample was taken from a study of T-cell reconstitution after alpha-beta-depleted transplantation in children. General observations from the study: Alpha-beta T cells present about two months after transplant were reported to originate from several hundred expanded graft clones. From newly produced T cells came most of the T-cell counts and diversity one year after transplant. Surviving recipient T cells and thymic progenitors underlay high day-60 TCRbeta diversity in some patients.

The sequencing used PBMCs, mostly from graft donor cells, collected 60 days after TCRalphabeta/CD19-depleted stem cell transplant. This clonotype was obtained from a male patient under 10 years old who had a stem cell transplant for chronic granulomatous disease, so the T cells may come from the graft donor. The genes are TRBV2 and TRBJ2-3, with no clear D. CDR3 sequence: CASSENRFTSTDTQYF. The CDR3 coding sequence is TGTGCCAGCAGTGAAAACCGGTTTACTAGCACAGATACGCAGTATTTT. The whole variable domain, remainder taken from reference TRBV2 and TRBJ2-3, is EPEVTQTPSHQVTQMGQEVILRCVPISNHLYFYWYRQILGQKVEFLVSFYNNEISEKSEIFDDQFSVERPDGSNFTLKIRSTKLEDSAMYFCASSENRFTSTDTQYFGPGTRLTVL.